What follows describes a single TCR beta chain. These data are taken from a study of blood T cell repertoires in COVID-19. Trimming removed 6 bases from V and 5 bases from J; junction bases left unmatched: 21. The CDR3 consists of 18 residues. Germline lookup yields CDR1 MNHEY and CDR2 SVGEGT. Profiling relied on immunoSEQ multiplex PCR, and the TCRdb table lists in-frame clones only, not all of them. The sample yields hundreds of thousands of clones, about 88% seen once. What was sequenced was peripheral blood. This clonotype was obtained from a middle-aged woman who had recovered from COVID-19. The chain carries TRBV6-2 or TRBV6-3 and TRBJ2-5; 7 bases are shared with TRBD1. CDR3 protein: CASSPPLILQGVRETQYF. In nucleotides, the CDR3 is TGTGCCAGCAGCCCTCCCCTGATACTCCAGGGGGTACGGGAGACCCAGTACTTC.